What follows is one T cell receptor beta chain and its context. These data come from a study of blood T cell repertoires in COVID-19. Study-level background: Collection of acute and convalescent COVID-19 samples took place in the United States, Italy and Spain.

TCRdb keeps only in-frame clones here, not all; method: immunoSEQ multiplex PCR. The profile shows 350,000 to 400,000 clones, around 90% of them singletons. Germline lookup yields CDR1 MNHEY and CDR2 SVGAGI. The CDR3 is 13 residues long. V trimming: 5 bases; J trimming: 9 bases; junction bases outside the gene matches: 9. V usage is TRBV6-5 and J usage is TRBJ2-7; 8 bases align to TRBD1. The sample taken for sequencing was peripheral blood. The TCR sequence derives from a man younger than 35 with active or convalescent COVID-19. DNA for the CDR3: TGTGCCAGCAGTAGTGGGACAGGCTCTAGGCAGTACTTC. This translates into CASSSGTGSRQYF.